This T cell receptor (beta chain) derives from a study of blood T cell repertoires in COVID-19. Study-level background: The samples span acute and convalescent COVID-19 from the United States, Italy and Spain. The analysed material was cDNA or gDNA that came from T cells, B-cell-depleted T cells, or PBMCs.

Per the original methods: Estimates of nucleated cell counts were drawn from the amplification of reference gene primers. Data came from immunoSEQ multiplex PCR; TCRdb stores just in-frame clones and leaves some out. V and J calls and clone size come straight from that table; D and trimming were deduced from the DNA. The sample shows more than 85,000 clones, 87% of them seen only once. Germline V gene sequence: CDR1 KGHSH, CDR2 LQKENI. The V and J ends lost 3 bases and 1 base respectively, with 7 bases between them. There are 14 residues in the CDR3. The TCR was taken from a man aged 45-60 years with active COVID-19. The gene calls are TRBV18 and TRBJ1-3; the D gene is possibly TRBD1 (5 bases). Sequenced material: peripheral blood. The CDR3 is CASSPTDSGNTIYF. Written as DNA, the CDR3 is TGTGCCAGCTCACCGACAGATTCTGGAAACACCATATATTTT.